The next 8 T cell receptor beta chains were all read from a single sample in a study of T cells after yellow fever vaccination. TCRdb ran MiXCR on the 5' RACE reads and lists one entry per CDR3 protein. The table shows over 150,000 distinct CDR3 sequences, with around 7% occurring only once. The starting material was CD4+ T cells sorted from PBMCs, obtained less than 6 days after the first yellow fever vaccination. Source of these receptors: a man in his late teens or twenties who received the YFV17D yellow fever vaccine.

The chain employs TRBV12-3 or TRBV12-4 and TRBJ2-1; D is undetermined. The length of the CDR3 is 14 residues. V was cut by 3 bases and J by 1 base, with 7 bases left in between. CDR3 sequence reads: CASSFWGSYNEQFF. CDR3 coding DNA: TGTGCCAGCAGTTTTTGGGGATCCTACAATGAGCAGTTCTTC.

The genes are TRBV27 and TRBJ2-1; 10 bases are shared with TRBD2. Unmatched junction bases numbered 9, after V lost 4 bases and J lost 9 bases. CDR1 is MNHEY and CDR2 is SMNVEV in the germline V gene (reference sequence). The CDR3 is made up of 15 amino acids. CDR3 loop: CASSSSGGGFVEQFF. CDR3 DNA sequence: TGTGCCAGCAGTTCCAGCGGGGGGGGTTTTGTTGAGCAGTTCTTC.

This clonotype was seen only a few times. V usage is TRBV4-2 and J usage is TRBJ1-1; TRBD1 is a possible D gene (5 bases). The germline V gene encodes CDR1 LGHNA and CDR2 YNFKEQ. The CDR3 covers 13 residues. The V end was cut by 0 bases, the J end by 6 bases, with 8 bases between. As DNA, the CDR3 is TGTGCCAGCAGCCAAGAAACGGGGGCTGAAGCTTTCTTT. It codes for CASSQETGAEAFF.

The sample holds a few counts of this clonotype. The chain has TRBV7-2 and TRBJ1-5, with D uncertain. CDR3 length equals 14 residues. Trimming removed 4 bases at V and 4 bases at J, with 11 bases between. Looked up from germline, CDR1 is SGHTA and CDR2 is FQGNSA. CDR3 bases: TGTGCCAGCAGCTCCTCGATTTGGAATCAGCCCCAGCATTTT. Protein: CASSSSIWNQPQHF.

This clonotype was detected ten times or more. The chain uses TRBV3-1 and TRBJ2-5; 13 positions match TRBD2. This CDR3 contains 15 residues. Germline loops: CDR1 LGHDT, CDR2 YNNKEL (reference sequence). V shed 6 bases and J 4 bases; nucleotides not matched to a gene: 5. In nucleotides, the CDR3 is TGTGCCAGCAGTACTAGCGGGGGGGCCCGAGAGACCCAGTACTTC. This sequence encodes CASSTSGGARETQYF.

This clonotype was picked up a small number of times. This chain connects TRBV7-9 to TRBJ2-5; D unresolved. V gave up 1 base and J gave up 6 bases, with 6 bases separating them. Germline V gene lookup returns CDR1 SEHNR and CDR2 FQNEAQ (reference sequence). This CDR3 has 12 residues. CDR3 DNA sequence: TGTGCCAGCAGCTTAGGCAAGAAGACCCAGTACTTC. Translated: CASSLGKKTQYF.

V gene TRBV4-2 combines with J gene TRBJ2-5; the match to TRBD1 covers 7 bases. The CDR3 sequence is 14 residues long. Germline lookup yields CDR1 LGHNA and CDR2 YNFKEQ. V dropped 5 bases and J dropped 4; count of bases not matched to a gene: 7. CDR3 DNA sequence: TGTGCCAGCAGCACTGGGACAGAAGCAGAGACCCAGTACTTC. This codes for CASSTGTEAETQYF.

This clonotype was detected ten times or more. The chain uses TRBV28 and TRBJ2-5; D gene unclear. The germline V gene encodes CDR1 MDHEN and CDR2 SYDVKM. This CDR3 has 12 amino acids. V shed 4 bases and J shed 2 bases, with 5 bases lying between them. The CDR3 loop is CASSYTQETQYF. The DNA of the CDR3 is TGTGCCAGCAGTTACACTCAAGAGACCCAGTACTTC. The full variable domain, in which reference TRBV28 and TRBJ2-5 provide the parts outside the CDR3, is DVKVTQSSRYLVKRTGEKVFLECVQDMDHENMFWYRQDPGLGLRLIYFSYDVKMKEKGDIPEGYSVSREKKERFSLILESASTNQTSMYLCASSYTQETQYFGPGTRLLVL.